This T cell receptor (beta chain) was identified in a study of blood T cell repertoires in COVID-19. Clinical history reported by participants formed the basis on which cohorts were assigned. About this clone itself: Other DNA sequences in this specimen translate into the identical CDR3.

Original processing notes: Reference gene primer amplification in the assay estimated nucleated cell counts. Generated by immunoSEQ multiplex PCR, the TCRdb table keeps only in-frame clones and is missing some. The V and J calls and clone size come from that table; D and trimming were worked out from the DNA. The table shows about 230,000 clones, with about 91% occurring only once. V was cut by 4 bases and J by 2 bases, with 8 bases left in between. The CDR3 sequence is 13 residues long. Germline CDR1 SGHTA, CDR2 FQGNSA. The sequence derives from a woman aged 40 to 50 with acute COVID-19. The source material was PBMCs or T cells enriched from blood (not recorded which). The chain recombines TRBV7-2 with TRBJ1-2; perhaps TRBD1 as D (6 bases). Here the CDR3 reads CASSSGQNYGYTF. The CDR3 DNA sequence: TGTGCCAGCAGCTCCGGACAGAACTATGGCTACACCTTC. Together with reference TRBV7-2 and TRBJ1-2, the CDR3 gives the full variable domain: GAGVSQSPSNKVTEKGKDVELRCDPISGHTALYWYRQSLGQGLEFLIYFQGNSAPDKSGLPSDRFSAERTGGSVSTLTIQRTQQEDSAVYLCASSSGQNYGYTFGSGTRLTVV.